This TCR beta chain stems from a study of CD4 T cells in relation to SARS-CoV-2 and coronaviruses. Across the study: TCR beta CDR3s were sequenced after roughly eleven-day antigen culture of PBMCs. Controls used an HIV-1 Nef peptide pool or no peptide. Study results and limitations: Compared with monoreactive clones, crossreactive clones showed significantly weaker SARS-CoV-2 expansion.

The germline CDR1 and CDR2 sequences are MGHDK and SYGVNS. The CDR3 contains 15 residues. J gave up 3 bases and V 8 bases, and 12 bases lay outside the gene matches. CD4+ T cells from unexposed donors were obtained before the COVID-19 pandemic (2011-2018). CD4+ T cells were isolated from the cells after more than 8 days of culture. Cells permitting, SARS-CoV-2 S/N and four cold-coronavirus spikes were tested on unexposed-donor CD4+ T cells. Repertoires were generated with immunoSEQ multiplex PCR, while TCRdb's copy carries only in-frame clones and drops some. The table records about 29,000 clones, 60% to 85% of them present only once. Notes on this clone: The antigen is unknown.

The receptor's source is a human donor in good health. The material sequenced was CD4+ T cells from PBMCs, cultured in vitro. The chain recombines TRBV25-1 with TRBJ2-7; 8 bases map to TRBD2. The CDR3 coding sequence is TGTGCCAGCGGCGATAGCGGGAAGGTTGGCTACGAGCAGTACTTC. Encoded protein: CASGDSGKVGYEQYF.